This T cell receptor beta chain was obtained from a study of blood T cell repertoires in COVID-19. Study-level information: The United States, Italy and Spain were the sources of the acute and convalescent COVID-19 samples. From T cells, B-cell-depleted T cells, or PBMCs came the material, which was cDNA or gDNA.

The CDR3 sequence is 16 residues long. The V end was cut by 4 bases, the J end by 2 bases, with 18 bases between. In the original processing: Scientists estimated how many nucleated cells there were by amplifying reference gene primers. The method was immunoSEQ multiplex PCR; TCRdb's version includes in-frame clones alone and lacks a portion of them. The DNA was the basis for D and trimming; V, J and clone size are from that table. The sample gives approximately 220,000 clones, around 80% of which show up once; roughly 5.3% is in the top ten. The J gene is TRBJ2-7, the V gene TRBV23-1; D possibly corresponds to TRBD2 (5 bases). TRBV23-1 carries the ORF label, with uncertain function. The sequence was collected from a woman aged 60-70 years who had recovered from COVID-19. The specimen sequenced was peripheral blood. For the CDR3, the DNA is TGCGCCAGCAGTCCAATCAGGTCGAGGGTCCCCTACGAGCAGTACTTC. Protein: CASSPIRSRVPYEQYF.